This TCR beta chain was recovered during a study of T-cell reconstitution after alpha-beta-depleted transplantation in children. This clonotype showed up many times. Researchers prepared the TCRbeta library using unique molecular identifiers, the study reports. TCRdb re-called the PCR reads with MiXCR, one entry per CDR3 protein. The repertoire holds hundreds of thousands of distinct CDR3 sequences, over 10% seen once, with 2.2% in the top ten. This TCR was recovered from a male patient younger than 18 who had a stem cell transplant for acute myeloid leukemia, so the T cells may come from the graft donor. The sequenced sample was PBMCs, mostly from graft donor cells, obtained 360 days after TCRalphabeta/CD19-depleted stem cell transplant.

This CDR3 is CASSYNHVGGRSSYNEQFF. CDR3 bases: TGTGCCAGCAGTTATAACCACGTTGGCGGGAGGAGCTCCTACAATGAGCAGTTCTTC. The gene calls are TRBV7-3 and TRBJ2-1; 8 nucleotides match TRBD2. Germline CDR1 and CDR2: SGHTA and FQGTGA. The J segment lost 0 bases and the V segment lost 6 bases, leaving 16 bases of the junction unmatched. The CDR3 has 19 amino acids.